This T cell receptor (beta chain) stems from a study of shared clonotypes between healthy human individuals. Findings of the study overall: Sequencing of the sorted subsets was shown by rarefaction to be incomplete despite large depth. It was expected that sequencing depth would affect clonotype sharing among donors.

As for this clone: Its target is not known.

Naive CD8 populations comprised CD45RO-negative cells positively selected for CCR7, excluding terminally differentiated effector memory CD45RA+ cells. Germline V lookup: CDR1 SGHNT, CDR2 YYREEE (reference sequence). V lost 0 bases and J lost 6, with 13 bases in between. This CDR3 region has 14 residues. TCRdb keeps only in-frame clones here, not all; method: immunoSEQ multiplex PCR. The repertoire has hundreds of thousands of clones, roughly 96% of them found once; the top ten carry 0.11%. The J gene is TRBJ2-7, the V gene TRBV5-4; D gene unclear. This receptor was obtained from a woman in her thirties in good health. The sequenced material came from naive CD8+ T cells sorted from blood. The CDR3 spells CASSLGDRWPEQYF. In nucleotides, the CDR3 is TGTGCCAGCAGCTTGGGGGATCGGTGGCCCGAGCAGTACTTC.